This T cell receptor beta chain was identified in a study of molecular identifiers for immune sequencing clone quantification (dated by TCRdb to 2016 to 2019). Regarding the research as a whole: For a replicate experiment, the RNA from either around 20,000 or 99,000 naive CD8 T cells was divided into five aliquots, and four of those aliquots went on to sequencing. The study was a methods study using CD8 T cells to benchmark molecular-identifier clustering-based TCR repertoire sequencing (MIDCIRS) and TCR RNA copy counting. Summary of the overall study and its limitations: In CMV-specific effector cells, over 99% of molecules were held by clones above 20 RNA copies, whereas under 1% of molecules were held by such clones in naive cells. Modeling indicated approximately 3 TCR RNA copies recovered per cell, compared with 9.5 to 10 by digital PCR, which implies a capture efficiency of around 31%. A single cell's worth of spiked-in Jurkat TCR RNA was reported detectable even among one million naive CD8 T cells. When barcode sub-clustering was omitted, TCR diversity was inflated by chimeric consensus sequences, with chimeras reaching as high as 47%. Highly expanded clone sizes could be underestimated because identical TCR molecules may share a barcode. Spiked-in Jurkat TCR RNA (around eleven copies' worth), which is not part of the donor repertoire, was contained in the naive libraries.

Libraries of naive CD8 T cells were generated from roughly 21,000 to 960,000 sorted cells, with 10%, 30% or 50% of the purified RNA used. On a BD FACSAria II, naive CD8 T cells were FACS-sorted as CD8+CD4-CCR7+CD45RA+ and collected into RLT Plus buffer. To test detection sensitivity, Jurkat RNA equal to around nine TCR copies was added to samples of about 20,000-1,000,000 naive CD8 T cells. Enrichment of CD8 T cells was done with RosetteSep CD8+ T Cell Enrichment Cocktail plus Ficoll-Paque, and ACK red cell lysis came afterward. CDR3 length: 17 amino acids, cysteine to phenylalanine. Solely the CDR3 DNA is kept, with 51 bases framed from the first base. V gives up 3 bases and J gives up 2 bases, and the segment between their germline ends measures 15 bases. Taken from the germline V gene, the CDR1 and CDR2 loops are KGHDR and SFDVKD. Preparation of the library involved PCR. Sequenced on a NextSeq 500. Bulk TCR libraries were prepared as previously described, using TCR primers listed in Table S5. Purification of total RNA was performed with the Qiagen AllPrep DNA/RNA kit. Before analysis, reads from multiple sequencing runs of the same library were pooled. The study's own analysis went as follows. Only reads with exact TCR constant sequence were kept, trimmed to 150 nt, and grouped by their 12-nt molecular barcodes. Within each barcode group, reads were sub-clustered at a 15% Levenshtein threshold, and quality-weighted consensus sequences were built per RNA molecule. Non-functional sequences were removed, as were lower-count sequences one edit away from another. Based on a fit of two negative binomial distributions, barcode sub-clusters having less than 20% of the maximum read count were discarded. TCRdb trimmed the raw reads at Q25, called clones with MiXCR and kept productive beta chains. Under each unique CDR3 protein, matching rows form one entry showing the most common genes and DNA. TCRdb, not the authors, supplied the V and J calls. Here the sample has some 680,000 distinct CDR3 sequences; about 25% occur a single time. The biggest ten clones account for 0.7% to 0.95% of the sample.

This clonotype was seen a few times. Its antigen is currently not known. No much larger clone exists at a distance of one base, and base qualities are not known. Input material: naive CD8+ T cells from blood, with Jurkat cell RNA spiked in. Interpreted using the paper, the cell subset or site label stands for: FACS-sorted CD8+CD4-CCR7+CD45RA+ naive T cells. The receptor chain draws on TRBV24-1 and TRBJ2-2; TRBD1 could be the D gene, as 6 bases match. The receptor's source is a human donor in good health. Some libraries in this study had Jurkat cell RNA spiked in. The CDR3 protein: CATSDLTQGQNTGELFF. DNA sequence: TGTGCCACCAGTGATCTGACACAGGGTCAAAACACCGGGGAGCTGTTTTTT.